Included here is one TCR beta chain sequence, with context. The CDR3 has 11 amino acids. The germline CDR1 and CDR2 sequences are SEHNR and FQNEAQ (reference sequence). Trimming took 9 bases from V and 3 from J; bases not matched to a gene: 1. Sequenced by immunoSEQ multiplex PCR; TCRdb stores in-frame clones only, minus some. The sample carries approximately 150,000 clones, around 90% recorded once. This specimen comes from a study of T cell responses to AZD1222 COVID-19 vaccine. Here the sequenced sample was peripheral blood, taken 28 days after the second AZD1222 dose. J is TRBJ2-7 and V is TRBV7-9; the match to TRBD2 covers 8 bases. This receptor was identified in an adult who received the AZD1222 COVID-19 vaccine. The CDR3 DNA reads TGTGCCAGTAGCGGGAACTACGAGCAGTACTTC. Protein: CASSGNYEQYF.